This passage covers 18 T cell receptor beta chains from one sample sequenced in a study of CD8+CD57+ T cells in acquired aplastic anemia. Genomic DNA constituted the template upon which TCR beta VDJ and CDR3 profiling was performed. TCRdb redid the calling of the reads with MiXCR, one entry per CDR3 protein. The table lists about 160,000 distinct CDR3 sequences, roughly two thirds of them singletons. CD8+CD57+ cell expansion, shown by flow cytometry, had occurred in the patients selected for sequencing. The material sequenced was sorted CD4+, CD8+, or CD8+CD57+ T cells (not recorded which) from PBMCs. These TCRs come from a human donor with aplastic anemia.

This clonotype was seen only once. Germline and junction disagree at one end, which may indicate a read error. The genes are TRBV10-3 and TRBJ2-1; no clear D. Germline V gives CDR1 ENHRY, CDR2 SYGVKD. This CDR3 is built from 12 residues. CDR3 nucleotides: TGTGCCAGCATTGACGATTACAACGAGCAGTTCTTC. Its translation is CASIDDYNEQFF.

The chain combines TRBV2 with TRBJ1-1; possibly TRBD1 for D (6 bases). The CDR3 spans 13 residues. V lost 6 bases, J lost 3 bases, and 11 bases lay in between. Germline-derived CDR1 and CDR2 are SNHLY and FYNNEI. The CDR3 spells CASRSDRYTEAFF. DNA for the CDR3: TGTGCCAGCAGGTCGGACAGATACACTGAAGCTTTCTTT.

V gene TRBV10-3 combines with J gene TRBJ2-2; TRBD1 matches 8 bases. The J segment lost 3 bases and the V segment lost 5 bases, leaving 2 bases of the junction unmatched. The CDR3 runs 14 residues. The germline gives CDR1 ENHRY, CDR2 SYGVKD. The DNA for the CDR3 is TGTGCCATCAGTACGGACAGGGACACCGGGGAGCTGTTTTTT. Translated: CAISTDRDTGELFF.

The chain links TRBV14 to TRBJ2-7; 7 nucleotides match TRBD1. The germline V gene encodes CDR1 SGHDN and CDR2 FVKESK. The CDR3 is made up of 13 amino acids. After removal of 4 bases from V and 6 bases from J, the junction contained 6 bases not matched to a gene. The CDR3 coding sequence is TGTGCCAGCAGCCTCAGGGGGTTTGGCGAGCAGTACTTC. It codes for CASSLRGFGEQYF. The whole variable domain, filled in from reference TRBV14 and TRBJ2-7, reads EAGVTQFPSHSVIEKGQTVTLRCDPISGHDNLYWYRRVMGKEIKFLLHFVKESKQDESGMPNNRFLAERTGGTYSTLKVQPAELEDSGVYFCASSLRGFGEQYFGPGTRLTVT.

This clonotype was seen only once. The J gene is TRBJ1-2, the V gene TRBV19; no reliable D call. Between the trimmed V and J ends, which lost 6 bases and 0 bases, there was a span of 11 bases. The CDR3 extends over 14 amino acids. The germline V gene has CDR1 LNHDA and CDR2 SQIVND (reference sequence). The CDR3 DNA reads TGTGCCAGTAGGGTGGGCATGGCTAACTATGGCTACACCTTC. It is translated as CASRVGMANYGYTF.

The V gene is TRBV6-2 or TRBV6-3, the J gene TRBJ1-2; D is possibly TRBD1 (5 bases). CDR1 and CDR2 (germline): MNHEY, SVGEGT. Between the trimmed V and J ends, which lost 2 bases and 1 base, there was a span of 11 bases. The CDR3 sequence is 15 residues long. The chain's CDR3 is CASSYAGRLNYGYTF. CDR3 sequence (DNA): TGTGCCAGCAGTTACGCGGGACGGCTTAACTATGGCTACACCTTC.

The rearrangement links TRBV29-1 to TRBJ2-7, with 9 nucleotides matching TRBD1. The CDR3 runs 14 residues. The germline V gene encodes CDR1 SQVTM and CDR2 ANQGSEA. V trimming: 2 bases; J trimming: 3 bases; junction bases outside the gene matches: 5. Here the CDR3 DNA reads TGCAGCGTTGAAACCGGGACAGGGCGCTACGAGCAGTACTTC. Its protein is CSVETGTGRYEQYF.

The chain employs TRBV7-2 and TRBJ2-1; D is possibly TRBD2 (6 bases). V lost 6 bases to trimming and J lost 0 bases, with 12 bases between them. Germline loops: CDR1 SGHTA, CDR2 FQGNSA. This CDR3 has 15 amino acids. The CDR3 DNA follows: TGTGCCAGCAGAATAGCGGTTAGCTCCTACAATGAGCAGTTCTTC. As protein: CASRIAVSSYNEQFF. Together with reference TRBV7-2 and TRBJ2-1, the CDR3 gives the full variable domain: GAGVSQSPSNKVTEKGKDVELRCDPISGHTALYWYRQSLGQGLEFLIYFQGNSAPDKSGLPSDRFSAERTGGSVSTLTIQRTQQEDSAVYLCASRIAVSSYNEQFFGPGTRLTVL.

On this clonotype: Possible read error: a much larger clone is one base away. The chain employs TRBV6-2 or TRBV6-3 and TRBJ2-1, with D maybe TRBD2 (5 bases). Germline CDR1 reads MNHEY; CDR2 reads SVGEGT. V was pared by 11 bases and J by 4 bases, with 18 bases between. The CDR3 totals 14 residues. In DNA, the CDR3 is TGTGCCTCTACCATGGCGGAGGCTTACAATGAGCAGTTCTTC. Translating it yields CASTMAEAYNEQFF.

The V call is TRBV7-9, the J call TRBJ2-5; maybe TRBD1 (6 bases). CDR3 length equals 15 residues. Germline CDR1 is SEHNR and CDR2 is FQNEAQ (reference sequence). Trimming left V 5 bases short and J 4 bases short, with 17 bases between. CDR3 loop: CASSITGNQGETQYF. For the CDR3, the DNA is TGTGCCAGCAGCATCACAGGGAATCAGGGAGAGACCCAGTACTTC.

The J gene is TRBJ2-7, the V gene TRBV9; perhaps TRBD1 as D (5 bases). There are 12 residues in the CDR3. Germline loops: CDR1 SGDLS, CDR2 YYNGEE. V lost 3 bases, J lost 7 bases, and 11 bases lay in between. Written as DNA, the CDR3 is TGTGCCAGCAGCGGTCTTAGGGGAGAGCAGTACTTC. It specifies CASSGLRGEQYF.

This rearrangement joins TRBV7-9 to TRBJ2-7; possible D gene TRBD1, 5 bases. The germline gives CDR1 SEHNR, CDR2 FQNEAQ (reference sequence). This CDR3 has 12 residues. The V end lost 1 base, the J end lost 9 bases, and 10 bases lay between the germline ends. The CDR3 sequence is CASSLEDQGQYF. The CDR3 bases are TGTGCCAGCAGCTTAGAGGATCAGGGGCAGTACTTC. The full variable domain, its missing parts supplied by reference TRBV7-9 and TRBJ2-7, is DTGVSQNPRHKITKRGQNVTFRCDPISEHNRLYWYRQTLGQGPEFLTYFQNEAQLEKSRLLSDRFSAERPKGSFSTLEIQRTEQGDSAMYLCASSLEDQGQYFGPGTRLTVT.

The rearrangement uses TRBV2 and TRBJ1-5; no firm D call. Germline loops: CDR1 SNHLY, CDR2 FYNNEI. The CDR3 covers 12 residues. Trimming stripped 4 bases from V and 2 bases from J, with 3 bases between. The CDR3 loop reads CASSVRNQPQHF. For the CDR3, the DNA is TGTGCCAGCAGTGTCCGCAATCAGCCCCAGCATTTT. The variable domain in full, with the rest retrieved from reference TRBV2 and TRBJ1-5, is EPEVTQTPSHQVTQMGQEVILRCVPISNHLYFYWYRQILGQKVEFLVSFYNNEISEKSEIFDDQFSVERPDGSNFTLKIRSTKLEDSAMYFCASSVRNQPQHFGDGTRLSIL.

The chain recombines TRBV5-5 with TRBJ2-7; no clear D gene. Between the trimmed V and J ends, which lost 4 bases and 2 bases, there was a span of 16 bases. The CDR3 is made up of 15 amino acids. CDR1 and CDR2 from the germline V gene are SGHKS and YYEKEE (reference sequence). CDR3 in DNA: TGTGCCAGCAGCCTACCGGGCGGAGTGGCCTACGAGCAGTACTTC. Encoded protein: CASSLPGGVAYEQYF.

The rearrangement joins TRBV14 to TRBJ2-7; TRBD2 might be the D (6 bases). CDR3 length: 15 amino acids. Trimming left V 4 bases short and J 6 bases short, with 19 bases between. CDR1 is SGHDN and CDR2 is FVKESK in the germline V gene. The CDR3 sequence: CASSLSGTLGAEQYF. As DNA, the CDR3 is TGTGCCAGCAGCCTATCCGGGACTCTGGGCGCCGAGCAGTACTTC.

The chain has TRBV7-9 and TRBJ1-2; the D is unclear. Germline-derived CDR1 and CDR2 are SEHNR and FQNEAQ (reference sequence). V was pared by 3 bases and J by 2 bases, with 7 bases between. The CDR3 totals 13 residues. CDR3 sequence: CASSFSVNYGYTF. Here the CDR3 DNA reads TGTGCCAGCAGCTTTAGTGTAAACTATGGCTACACCTTC. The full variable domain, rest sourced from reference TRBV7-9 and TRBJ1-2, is DTGVSQNPRHKITKRGQNVTFRCDPISEHNRLYWYRQTLGQGPEFLTYFQNEAQLEKSRLLSDRFSAERPKGSFSTLEIQRTEQGDSAMYLCASSFSVNYGYTFGSGTRLTVV.

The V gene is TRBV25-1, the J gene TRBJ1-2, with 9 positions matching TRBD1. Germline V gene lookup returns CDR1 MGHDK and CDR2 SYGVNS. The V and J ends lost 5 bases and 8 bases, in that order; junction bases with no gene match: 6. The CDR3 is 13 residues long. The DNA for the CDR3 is TGTGCCAGCAGTCGGACAGGGGTCGAGGGCTACACCTTC. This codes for CASSRTGVEGYTF.

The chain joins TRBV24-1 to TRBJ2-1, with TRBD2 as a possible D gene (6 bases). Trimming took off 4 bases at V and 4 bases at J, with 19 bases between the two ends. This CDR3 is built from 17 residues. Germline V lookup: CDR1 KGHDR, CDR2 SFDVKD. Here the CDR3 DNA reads TGTGCCACCAGTGAGGACTGGGGCAGGGAGGAGTACAATGAGCAGTTCTTC. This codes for CATSEDWGREEYNEQFF.